The 8 T cell receptor beta chains presented below share a single source sample, sequenced in a study of T cell repertoires in cytomegalovirus infection. Using its own MiXCR run on the reads, TCRdb lists one record per CDR3 protein. The profile shows under 800,000 distinct CDR3 sequences, 24% of them singletons. Material: CD8+ T cells from PBMCs. Receptors were obtained from a human donor in good health (CMV status not recorded). Some clones in this sample may be carry-over from other donors' samples.

This clonotype was seen a few times. CDR3 in DNA: TGTGCCAGAAGGGGAGACAGGGTCTATAATTCACCCCTCCACTTT. Amino acids: CARRGDRVYNSPLHF. The chain carries TRBV19 and TRBJ1-6; 7 bases line up with TRBD1. From germline, CDR1 is LNHDA and CDR2 SQIVND (reference sequence). Losses at the gene ends were 9 bases for V and 3 bases for J; bases not matched to a gene: 8. This CDR3 comprises 15 residues.

This clonotype was counted ten times or more. Written as DNA, the CDR3 is TGTGCCACCAGTGAATCGGCGGATACCGGGGAGCTGTTTTTT. The encoded protein is CATSESADTGELFF. The chain links TRBV24-1 to TRBJ2-2, with D uncertain. Trimming left V 4 bases short and J 5 bases short, with 10 bases between. Looked up from germline, CDR1 is KGHDR and CDR2 is SFDVKD. The CDR3 is made up of 14 amino acids.

This chain links TRBV5-6 with TRBJ2-5; 10 nucleotides match TRBD2. The germline V gene encodes CDR1 SGHDT and CDR2 YYEEEE. The CDR3 has 17 amino acids. Trimming cost V 1 base and J 0 bases; bases outside gene matches: 6. CDR3 nucleotide sequence: TGTGCCAGCAGCTTGCTAGCGGGGGACCCGTACCAAGAGACCCAGTACTTC. Translated: CASSLLAGDPYQETQYF.

The rearrangement joins TRBV6-2 or TRBV6-3 to TRBJ2-5; 8 bases are shared with TRBD1. The CDR3 extends over 14 amino acids. The germline CDR1 and CDR2 sequences are MNHEY and SVGEGT. V dropped 7 bases and J dropped 4; count of bases not matched to a gene: 8. The CDR3 reads CASTLTGAAETQYF. The CDR3 DNA is TGTGCCAGCACTTTGACAGGGGCCGCAGAGACCCAGTACTTC.

Remarks on this clonotype: At one of its ends the junction is not consistent with the germline gene, which may arise from a read error. The rearrangement joins TRBV4-3 to TRBJ1-2; 7 bases are shared with TRBD1. CDR1 and CDR2 (germline): LGHNA, YSLEER. This CDR3 is 12 amino acids long. The CDR3 spells CASSPPGQKAVF. CDR3 bases: TGCGCCAGCAGCCCACCGGGACAGAAGGCAGTCTTC.

The genes are TRBV3-1 and TRBJ2-7, with TRBD1 matching over 10 bases. The V gene's germline CDR1 is LGHDT and CDR2 YNNKEL (reference sequence). This CDR3 is built from 15 residues. V shed 1 base, J shed 3 bases, and the junction held 3 bases outside the gene matches. The CDR3 loop reads CASSQGQGANYEQYV. The CDR3 bases are TGTGCCAGCAGCCAAGGACAGGGGGCAAACTACGAGCAGTACGTC.

The CDR3 nucleotides read TGTGCCAGCAGTGGTGGGTCCAACCCCCTTAACTATGGCTACACCTTC. Translation gives CASSGGSNPLNYGYTF. The J gene is TRBJ1-2, the V gene TRBV2, with unresolved D. CDR3 length: 16 amino acids. Per the germline V gene, CDR1 is SNHLY and CDR2 is FYNNEI. Trimming shortened V by 4 bases and J by 1 base, and 16 bases separated the two germline ends.

V usage is TRBV28 and J usage is TRBJ2-6; 8 nucleotides agree with TRBD2. Germline V gene data show CDR1 as MDHEN and CDR2 as SYDVKM. The CDR3 has 21 amino acids. The J segment lost 0 bases and the V segment lost 8 bases, leaving 21 bases of the junction unmatched. The CDR3 sequence is CASSSVIWRGAGGSGANVLTF. CDR3 coding DNA: TGTGCCAGCTCCTCCGTGATATGGCGGGGCGCGGGGGGCTCTGGGGCCAACGTCCTGACTTTC.